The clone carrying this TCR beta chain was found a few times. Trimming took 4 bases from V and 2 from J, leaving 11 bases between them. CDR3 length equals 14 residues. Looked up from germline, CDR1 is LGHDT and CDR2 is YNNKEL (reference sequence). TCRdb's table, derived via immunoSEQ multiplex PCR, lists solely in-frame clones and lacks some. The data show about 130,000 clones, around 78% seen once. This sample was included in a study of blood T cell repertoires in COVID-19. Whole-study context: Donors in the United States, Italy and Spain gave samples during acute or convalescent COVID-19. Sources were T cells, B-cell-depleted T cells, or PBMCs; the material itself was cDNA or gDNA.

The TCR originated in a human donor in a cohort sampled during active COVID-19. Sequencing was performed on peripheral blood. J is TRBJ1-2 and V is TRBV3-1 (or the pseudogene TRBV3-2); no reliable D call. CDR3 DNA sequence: TGTGCCAGCAGCCCCTTTGGAGGCAACTATGGCTACACCTTC. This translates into CASSPFGGNYGYTF.